This T cell receptor (beta chain) was profiled in a study of blood T cells in healthy people across ages. Using a J-beta primer mix together with a sample-barcoded 5' primer, a second PCR was run for roughly 7 to 11 cycles. TCRdb independently ran MiXCR on the 5' RACE reads; one entry per CDR3 protein. The sample lists more than 700,000 distinct CDR3 sequences, about 46% occurring once. Donors were healthy Caucasian individuals from Russia aged roughly 6 to 95. This CDR3 spans 16 amino acids. Trimming removed 4 bases from V and 5 bases from J; junction bases left unmatched: 11. Germline loops: CDR1 ENHRY, CDR2 SYGVKD.

This chain connects TRBV10-3 to TRBJ2-1; 7 bases align to TRBD2. Sequencing input: blood. The sequence was obtained from a man aged 80 or over in good health. Here the CDR3 DNA reads TGTGCCATCAGTGTGGGGGGAGGACTAGATAACAATGAGCAGTTCTTC. Residues: CAISVGGGLDNNEQFF.